The source of this T cell receptor (beta chain) is a study of beta chain features in type 1 diabetes. For the study at large: Examination of sorted cells across all samples involved around 110 million cells. Whole-study results and caveats: Within patients, naive, central memory and Treg TCRB repertoires seemed more similar than within healthy donors. PCR might favor shorter templates, but any such skew would affect patients and controls equally.

Each population that was sorted was more than 98% pure. Investigators reverse transcribed all isolated RNA, so they sequenced expressed TCRB transcripts. Clones were read by immunoSEQ multiplex PCR, and TCRdb kept only the in-frame ones, dropping some. The sample lists under 500,000 clones; roughly 31% were seen once. With regard to this clone: Its antigen is currently unknown.

Germline trimming cut 4 bases from V and 4 bases from J; bases unmatched to any gene: 9. Germline V lookup: CDR1 SGHDN, CDR2 FVKESK. CDR3 length equals 15 residues. The specimen sequenced was naive CD4+ T cells from blood. The chain recombines TRBV14 with TRBJ2-7; the match to TRBD2 covers 8 bases. The source of this sequence is a man aged 18 to 30 in good health. CDR3 bases: TGTGCCAGCAGCCCCGCTAGCGGGCCCGCGTACGAGCAGTACTTC. Translated, it gives CASSPASGPAYEQYF.